This TCR beta chain comes out of a study of persistence of HIV-infected CD4 T cells. Study summary: Multiple blood draws of up to about 180 mL, except a couple of donors with single leukapheresis. Study results and caveats: CMV- and Gag-responding cells had lower TCRbeta richness than CD3/CD28-responding cells.

V lost 3 bases and J lost 0, with 13 bases in between. The V gene's germline CDR1 is SGHRS and CDR2 YFSETQ. The CDR3 contains 16 residues. The sample holds a few counts of this clone. Antigen: not known. This nonspecific control used anti-CD3/anti-CD28 bead stimulation of CD4+ T cells. Responding CD4+ T cells were sorted by upregulation of both CD40 ligand and CD69. CD8-depleted PBMCs were stimulated about 17 hours with anti-CD28/CD49d costimulation, CD40-blocking antibody and enfuvirtide. The immunoSEQ assay was version 4, run in survey mode. Libraries were prepared by immunoSEQ multiplex PCR; TCRdb keeps only in-frame clonotypes and omits some of them. Found here are over 35,000 clones, 89% of them singletons; the top ten hold approximately 1%.

The receptor was derived from an adult man with HIV who was CMV-seropositive. The V call is TRBV5-1, the J call TRBJ2-4; TRBD1 might be the D (5 bases). The material sequenced was CD4+ T cells sorted from PBMCs after roughly 18-hour stimulation, taken from a patient who received antiretroviral therapy. Here the CDR3 reads CASSWGIGQAKNIQYF. CDR3 DNA sequence: TGCGCCAGCAGCTGGGGCATAGGGCAAGCCAAAAACATTCAGTACTTC.